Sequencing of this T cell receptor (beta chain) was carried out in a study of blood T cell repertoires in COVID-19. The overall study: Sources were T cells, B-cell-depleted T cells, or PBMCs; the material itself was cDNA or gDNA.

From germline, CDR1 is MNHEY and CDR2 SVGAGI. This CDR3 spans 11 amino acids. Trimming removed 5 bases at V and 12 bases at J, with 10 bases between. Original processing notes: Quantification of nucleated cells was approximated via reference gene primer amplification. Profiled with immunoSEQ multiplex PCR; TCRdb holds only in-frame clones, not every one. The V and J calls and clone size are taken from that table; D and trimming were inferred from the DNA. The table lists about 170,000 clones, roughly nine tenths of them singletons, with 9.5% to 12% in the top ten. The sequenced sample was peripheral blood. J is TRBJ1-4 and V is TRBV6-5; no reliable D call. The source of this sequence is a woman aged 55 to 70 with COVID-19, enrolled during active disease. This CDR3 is CASSPGIQLFF. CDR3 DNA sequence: TGTGCCAGCAGTCCGGGGATCCAACTGTTTTTT.